The present entry profiles one T cell receptor beta chain with its context. This clonotype was observed at least ten times. This clone's antigen is unknown. Per-base qualities were not stored, and no clone one base away is much larger. This sample is part of a study of early T cells in non-severe SARS-CoV-2 infection (dated by TCRdb to the early 2020s). With respect to the entire study: Because TCR sequencing was done on bulk RNA from unsorted whole blood, the alpha and beta chains could not be paired. The research as a whole found: VDJdb matching was skewed toward anti-spike CD8 responses, so virus-specific expansions were likely underestimated and private and CD4 specificities were missed.

Sequences SGHRS (CDR1) and YFSETQ (CDR2) are obtained from the germline V gene. From the cysteine up to the phenylalanine, the CDR3 has a length of 15 residues. Solely the CDR3 DNA is kept, with 45 bases framed from the first base. The V end gives up 4 bases and the J end 2 bases, leaving 5 bases in the junction not matched to a gene. Libraries were made using 5' RACE. Sequencing instrument: NextSeq 500. In the TCR library protocol, unique molecular identifiers were attached to individual cDNA molecules to correct for PCR bias and sequencing error. Both TCR alpha and beta chains were sequenced, and tight co-correlation was observed between alpha and beta sequence abundances in each sample. Processing in the source paper ran as follows. Decombinator V4 was used to perform V gene, J gene and CDR3 annotation of TCR sequences. Expanded TCRs were defined as changing significantly between any two time points under a Poisson model with p below 0.0001. TCR abundances were normalised to the total number of TCRs sequenced per sample and were expressed as counts per million. TRAV1-2 paired with TRAJ12, TRAJ20 or TRAJ33 defined MAIT TCRs, while TRAV10 paired with TRAJ18 defined iNKT TCRs. VDJdb, accessed 1 November 2021, was searched for CMV, EBV and SARS-CoV-2 annotated TCRs, excluding TCRs annotated for multiple antigens. The public reads were run again by TCRdb, first through fastp at Q25 and then through MiXCR, and only productive beta chains were kept. Rows are combined by CDR3 protein, so each entry shows the most common genes and DNA. TCRdb, rather than the study authors, made the V and J calls. This sample is represented by 30,000 to 35,000 distinct CDR3 sequences; under 5.5% of them were singletons. The top ten constitute approximately 8.5% of the sample.

The study was a case-control design nested within a healthcare worker cohort in London, UK, with weekly nasopharyngeal swab PCR tests and blood sampling. Healthcare workers were recruited during the week of the UK lockdown, between 23 and 31 March 2020, and followed weekly for up to roughly 15 weeks. The sequence came from an adult who was a healthcare worker with PCR-confirmed SARS-CoV-2 infection or an uninfected control (not recorded which). The sequencing sample was made of whole blood. The sequence joins TRBV5-1 to TRBJ2-3; 9 central bases correspond to TRBD2. The CDR3 protein is CASSRLAGNTDTQYF. Here is the DNA: TGCGCCAGCAGCCGGCTAGCGGGGAACACAGATACGCAGTATTTT. With the portions outside the CDR3 filled from the reference TRBV5-1 and TRBJ2-3 genes, the complete variable region becomes KAGVTQTPRYLIKTRGQQVTLSCSPISGHRSVSWYQQTPGQGLQFLFEYFSETQRNKGNFPGRFSGRQFSNSRSEMNVSTLELGDSALYLCASSRLAGNTDTQYFGPGTRLTVL.